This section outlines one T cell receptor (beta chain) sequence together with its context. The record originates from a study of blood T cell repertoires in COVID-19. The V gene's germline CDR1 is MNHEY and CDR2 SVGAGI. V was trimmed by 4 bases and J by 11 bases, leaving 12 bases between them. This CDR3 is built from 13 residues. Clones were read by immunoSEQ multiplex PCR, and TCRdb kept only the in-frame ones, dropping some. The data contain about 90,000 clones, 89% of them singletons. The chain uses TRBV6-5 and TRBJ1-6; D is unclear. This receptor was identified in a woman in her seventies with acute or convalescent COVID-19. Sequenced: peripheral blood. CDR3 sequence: CASSLGRVPPLHF. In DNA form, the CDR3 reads TGTGCCAGCAGTTTAGGGAGAGTGCCACCCCTCCACTTT.